This is a list of T cell receptor beta chains from one sample in a study of T-cell memory formation after mild COVID-19. TCRdb called the 5' RACE reads again in MiXCR, with one record for every CDR3 protein. The table has about 410,000 distinct CDR3 sequences, roughly a quarter seen once. Material: PBMCs or a T cell subset sorted from them (not recorded which). The receptors were gathered from an adult woman who had mild COVID-19 (a few samples of this study predate the infection). Cell type and time point are not known. The CDR3 runs from the conserved cysteine through the conserved F or W. Each record gives: D gene, V gene, clone size, J gene, CDR3 protein, CDR3 DNA. A D gene is named only where the DNA matches it firmly. Some rows mark clone size as missing; the rest say once, few, many or name a class of expanded clone.

d_gene: .; v_gene: TRBV11-2; abundance: .; j_gene: TRBJ1-1; CDR3aa: CASSLIRGAFF; CDR3nt: TGTGCCAGCAGCTTAATTAGGGGAGCTTTCTTT
d_gene: .; v_gene: TRBV19; abundance: .; j_gene: TRBJ1-1; CDR3aa: CASSAKINTEAFF; CDR3nt: TGTGCCAGTAGCGCCAAAATAAACACTGAAGCTTTCTTT
d_gene: .; v_gene: TRBV7-7; abundance: .; j_gene: TRBJ2-3; CDR3aa: CASGWPFTDTQYF; CDR3nt: TGTGCTAGCGGCTGGCCTTTCACAGATACGCAGTATTTT
d_gene: .; v_gene: TRBV5-1; abundance: .; j_gene: TRBJ2-4; CDR3aa: CASSIAGKAKNIQYF; CDR3nt: TGCGCCAGCAGCATCGCAGGGAAAGCCAAAAACATTCAGTACTTC
d_gene: .; v_gene: TRBV12-3/TRBV12-4; abundance: few; j_gene: TRBJ2-5; CDR3aa: CASSLEADIEETQYF; CDR3nt: TGTGCCAGCAGTTTAGAAGCGGATATAGAAGAGACCCAGTACTTC
d_gene: .; v_gene: TRBV5-6; abundance: .; j_gene: TRBJ1-1; CDR3aa: CASSSDWGVPFF; CDR3nt: TGTGCCAGCAGCTCCGATTGGGGAGTACCTTTCTTT
d_gene: .; v_gene: TRBV5-1; abundance: .; j_gene: TRBJ2-3; CDR3aa: CASSAGGRDTQYF; CDR3nt: TGCGCCAGCAGCGCCGGGGGCAGAGATACGCAGTATTTT
d_gene: .; v_gene: TRBV3-1; abundance: .; j_gene: TRBJ2-7; CDR3aa: CASSFVGETREQYF; CDR3nt: TGTGCCAGCAGCTTTGTTGGGGAAACGCGCGAGCAGTACTTC
d_gene: TRBD1; v_gene: TRBV28; abundance: few; j_gene: TRBJ2-4; CDR3aa: CASSSQGLLAKNIQYF; CDR3nt: TGTGCCAGCAGTTCACAGGGGCTCCTAGCCAAAAACATTCAGTACTTC
d_gene: .; v_gene: TRBV10-3; abundance: few; j_gene: TRBJ2-5; CDR3aa: CAISLQEFQETQYF; CDR3nt: TGTGCCATCAGTTTACAGGAGTTCCAAGAGACCCAGTACTTC
d_gene: .; v_gene: TRBV12-5; abundance: .; j_gene: TRBJ2-1; CDR3aa: CASGLLEGEQFF; CDR3nt: TGTGCTAGTGGTTTGCTAGAGGGTGAGCAGTTCTTC
d_gene: .; v_gene: TRBV5-1; abundance: few; j_gene: TRBJ1-5; CDR3aa: CASSLMENQPQHF; CDR3nt: TGCGCCAGCAGCTTGATGGAGAATCAGCCCCAGCATTTT
d_gene: .; v_gene: TRBV27; abundance: few; j_gene: TRBJ1-2; CDR3aa: CASSTLQGNGYTF; CDR3nt: TGTGCCAGCAGCACCCTACAGGGTAATGGCTACACCTTC
d_gene: TRBD1; v_gene: TRBV4-1; abundance: .; j_gene: TRBJ2-7; CDR3aa: CASSQDYYRDSSYEQYF; CDR3nt: TGCGCCAGCAGCCAAGACTATTACCGGGACAGCTCCTACGAGCAGTACTTC
d_gene: TRBD1; v_gene: TRBV29-1; abundance: few; j_gene: TRBJ1-2; CDR3aa: CSVDRTGAGYGYTF; CDR3nt: TGCAGCGTTGACCGGACAGGGGCTGGCTATGGCTACACCTTC
d_gene: .; v_gene: TRBV21-1; abundance: few; j_gene: TRBJ1-1; CDR3aa: CASSIRVGVGSDTEAFF; CDR3nt: .
d_gene: TRBD1; v_gene: TRBV5-6; abundance: .; j_gene: TRBJ2-7; CDR3aa: CASSQGQAQYF; CDR3nt: TGTGCCAGCAGCCAGGGACAGGCGCAGTACTTC
d_gene: .; v_gene: TRBV29-1; abundance: .; j_gene: TRBJ2-7; CDR3aa: CSVEGNSNGGSYEQYF; CDR3nt: TGCAGCGTTGAAGGGAACTCTAATGGAGGCTCCTACGAGCAGTACTTC
d_gene: .; v_gene: TRBV18; abundance: few; j_gene: TRBJ1-4; CDR3aa: CASSPVTLTTNEKLFF; CDR3nt: TGTGCCAGCTCACCGGTTACCCTTACAACTAATGAAAAACTGTTTTTT